This is a list of T cell receptor beta chains from one sample in a study of immune evolution from preneoplasia to lung adenocarcinoma. The table came from immunoSEQ multiplex PCR; TCRdb's copy has only in-frame clones and leaves some out. The sample records roughly 40,000 clones, 70% to 80% being singletons. Sequenced: FFPE invasive lung adenocarcinoma tissue. The receptor source for this set is a person aged 55 to 75 with lung adenocarcinoma. CDR3s include the opening cysteine and the closing phenylalanine or tryptophan. A D gene is named only where the DNA matches it firmly. Clone size, where shown, is once, few, many, or a class for clones that have expanded.

j_call	v_call	d_call	cdr3_length	clone_size	cdr3_nt	cdr3_aa
TRBJ1-1	TRBV11-2	.	13	once	TGTGCCAGCAGCAATACAGGGAACACTGAAGCTTTCTTT	CASSNTGNTEAFF
TRBJ2-3	TRBV28	.	13	once	TGTGCCAGCAGTCACAGGGACACAGATACGCAGTATTTT	CASSHRDTDTQYF
TRBJ2-3	TRBV6-5	.	13	.	TGTGCCAGCAGTCGGGCGGACACAGATACGCAGTATTTT	CASSRADTDTQYF
TRBJ1-5	TRBV2	.	13	medium-sized	TGTGCCAGCAGTGGGGACAGCAATCAGCCCCAGCATTTT	CASSGDSNQPQHF
TRBJ2-7	TRBV11-2	TRBD2	17	.	TGTGCCAGCAGCCCGTTCGTCCTAGCGGGAGTACCCTACGAGCAGTACTTC	CASSPFVLAGVPYEQYF
TRBJ1-4	TRBV7-2	.	13	.	TGTGCCAGCAGCCCCGGAGGCCAGACAGAACTGTTTTTT	CASSPGGQTELFF
TRBJ2-2	TRBV5-1	.	17	.	TGCGCCAGCAGCTCCTACCGGGACTCCCGGGGCACCGGGGAGCTGTTTTTT	CASSSYRDSRGTGELFF
TRBJ1-1	TRBV29-1	.	12	.	TGCAGCGTTGGAGGGTTCAACACTGAAGCTTTCTTT	CSVGGFNTEAFF
TRBJ2-7	TRBV6-1	.	15	.	TGTGCCAGCAGTGAAGCGACCGGGGGGCGCTACGAGCAGTACTTC	CASSEATGGRYEQYF
TRBJ2-7	TRBV29-1	.	14	few	TGCAGCGTTGCAAGGGGGACTGCCGGCTACGAGCAGTACTTC	CSVARGTAGYEQYF
TRBJ1-1	TRBV27	TRBD1	14	.	TGTGCCAGCAGCACTGCAACAGGGGGAGCTGAAGCTTTCTTT	CASSTATGGAEAFF
TRBJ2-2	TRBV30	TRBD1	14	many	TGTGCCTGGAGTAGGACAGGGCGGACCGGGGAGCTGTTTTTT	CAWSRTGRTGELFF
TRBJ1-4	TRBV6-1	.	14	.	TGTGCCAGCGCACACGGGACGGCCTTTGAAAAACTGTTTTTT	CASAHGTAFEKLFF
TRBJ2-4	TRBV4-1	TRBD2	16	few	TGCGCCAGCAGCCAAAGCGGGGGATTAGCCAAAAACATTCAGTACTTC	CASSQSGGLAKNIQYF
TRBJ2-7	TRBV9	TRBD1	13	.	TGTGCCAGCAGCGGACAGGGGGCGTACGAGCAGTACTTC	CASSGQGAYEQYF
TRBJ1-1	TRBV11-1	.	15	.	TGTGCCAGCAGCTTAGCTCGTGCCGGGGGTACTGAAGCTTTCTTT	CASSLARAGGTEAFF
TRBJ2-5	TRBV19	.	11	.	TGTGCCAGTAGGACTGGAGAGACCCAGTACTTC	CASRTGETQYF
TRBJ2-5	TRBV11-2	TRBD2	16	.	TGTGCCAGCAGCTCCGATGGTAGCGGGAGGCGGGAGACCCAGTACTTC	CASSSDGSGRRETQYF
TRBJ2-6	TRBV19	TRBD1	16	.	TGTGCCAGTAGTATCAGGGGGCCCTCTGGGGCCAACGTCCTGACTTTC	CASSIRGPSGANVLTF
TRBJ2-7	TRBV28	.	14	.	TGTGCCAGCAGTTCCGGGACACTTACCTACGAGCAGTACTTC	CASSSGTLTYEQYF
TRBJ1-2	TRBV6-6	.	13	once	TGTGCCAGCAGTCCCCAGGGACACTATGGCTACACCTTC	CASSPQGHYGYTF
TRBJ2-5	TRBV6-5	.	15	.	TGTGCCAGCAGTTCCCCTTTCAGGGGCGAAGAGACCCAGTACTTC	CASSSPFRGEETQYF
TRBJ1-1	TRBV5-4	.	15	.	TGTGCCAGCAGCTTAACGAGAGGAGGGAACACTGAAGCTTTCTTT	CASSLTRGGNTEAFF
TRBJ2-1	TRBV11-2	TRBD2	15	.	TGTGCCAGCAGCTTAGGGCTAGCGGGGAACAATGAGCAGTTCTTC	CASSLGLAGNNEQFF
TRBJ2-1	TRBV20-1	.	11	.	TGCAGTTCACAACCCCTAGCGGAGCAGTTCTTC	CSSQPLAEQFF
TRBJ2-7	TRBV5-1	TRBD2	16	once	TGCGCCAGCAGCCCTTTTACTAGCGGGAGTCCCTCCGAGCAGTACTTC	CASSPFTSGSPSEQYF
TRBJ1-1	TRBV5-1	.	14	.	TGCGCCAGCAGCTTTGATTCGGGTAACACTGAAGCTTTCTTT	CASSFDSGNTEAFF